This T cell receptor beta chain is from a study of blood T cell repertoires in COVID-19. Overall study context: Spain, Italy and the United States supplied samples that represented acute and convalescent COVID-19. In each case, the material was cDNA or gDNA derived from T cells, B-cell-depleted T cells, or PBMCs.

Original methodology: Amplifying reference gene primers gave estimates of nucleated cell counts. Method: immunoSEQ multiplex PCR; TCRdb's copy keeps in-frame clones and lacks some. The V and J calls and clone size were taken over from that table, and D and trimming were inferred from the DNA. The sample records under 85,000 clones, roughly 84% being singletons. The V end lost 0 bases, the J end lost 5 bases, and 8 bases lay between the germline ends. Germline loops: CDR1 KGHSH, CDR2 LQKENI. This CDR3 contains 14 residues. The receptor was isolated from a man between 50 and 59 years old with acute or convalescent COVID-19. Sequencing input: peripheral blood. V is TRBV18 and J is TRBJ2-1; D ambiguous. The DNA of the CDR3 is TGTGCCAGCTCACCACCGACCGGAGACAATGAGCAGTTCTTC. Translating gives CASSPPTGDNEQFF.